This is a list of T cell receptor beta chains from one sample in a study of blood T cell repertoires in COVID-19. The protocol was immunoSEQ multiplex PCR, while the TCRdb copy is restricted to in-frame clones and leaves out a portion. The sample yields 120,000 to 150,000 clones, roughly 85% seen once. The sample taken for sequencing was peripheral blood. Every receptor here comes from a human donor with acute or convalescent COVID-19. The donor label of this sample is uncertain. Both conserved end residues are part of each CDR3. A D gene is named only where the DNA matches it firmly. Clone size is not always given. Where it is, it says once, few, many or a class for expanded clones.

CDR3 DNA: TGTGCCAACCTGGGGGGATGGGGCTACACCTTC; CDR3 protein: CANLGGWGYTF; D gene: NA; J gene: TRBJ1-2; clone size: NA; V gene: TRBV3-1/TRBV3-2
CDR3 DNA: TGTGCCACCAACGACAGATCATCAACTAATGAAAAACTGTTTTTT; CDR3 protein: CATNDRSSTNEKLFF; D gene: NA; J gene: TRBJ1-4; clone size: NA; V gene: TRBV15
CDR3 DNA: TGTGCCAGCAGCTTTCGAGGGGCGGGAGGGGGAGATACGCAGTATTTT; CDR3 protein: CASSFRGAGGGDTQYF; D gene: TRBD2; J gene: TRBJ2-3; clone size: NA; V gene: TRBV7-9
CDR3 DNA: TGTGCCAGCAGCCCCGCGGGGCCCCCGGAAGATACGCAGTATTTT; CDR3 protein: CASSPAGPPEDTQYF; D gene: NA; J gene: TRBJ2-3; clone size: NA; V gene: TRBV13
CDR3 DNA: TGTGCCAGCAGCTTATCTACGGGGGGGGCTGGAAACACCATATATTTT; CDR3 protein: CASSLSTGGAGNTIYF; D gene: NA; J gene: TRBJ1-3; clone size: NA; V gene: TRBV7-2
CDR3 DNA: TGCAGCGTTGAAGGGTCAGGGTTCAACTATGGCTACACCTTC; CDR3 protein: CSVEGSGFNYGYTF; D gene: NA; J gene: TRBJ1-2; clone size: few; V gene: TRBV29-1
CDR3 DNA: TGTGCCAGCACCCAACTAGGGGAGACCCAGTACTTC; CDR3 protein: CASTQLGETQYF; D gene: NA; J gene: TRBJ2-5; clone size: NA; V gene: TRBV7-2
CDR3 DNA: TGTGCCAGCAGCTCCCAGACTAGCACAGATACGCAGTATTTT; CDR3 protein: CASSSQTSTDTQYF; D gene: NA; J gene: TRBJ2-3; clone size: NA; V gene: TRBV5-5
CDR3 DNA: TGTGCCAGCAGCGTAGGGGCAGGAGGTAGCAATCAGCCCCAGCATTTT; CDR3 protein: CASSVGAGGSNQPQHF; D gene: NA; J gene: TRBJ1-5; clone size: NA; V gene: TRBV9
CDR3 DNA: TGTGCCAGCAGTTTCAGGGAGGTGTCCTTCGGCACTGAAGCTTTCTTT; CDR3 protein: CASSFREVSFGTEAFF; D gene: NA; J gene: TRBJ1-1; clone size: NA; V gene: TRBV27
CDR3 DNA: TGTGCCAGCAGCCGACAGGGGACGGGGAGCAATTCACCCCTCCACTTT; CDR3 protein: CASSRQGTGSNSPLHF; D gene: TRBD1; J gene: TRBJ1-6; clone size: NA; V gene: TRBV5-5
CDR3 DNA: TGCAGCGTTTCACAGACAGGGGGGAACCATGGCTACACCTTC; CDR3 protein: CSVSQTGGNHGYTF; D gene: TRBD1; J gene: TRBJ1-2; clone size: few; V gene: TRBV29-1
CDR3 DNA: TGTGCCAGCAGTCGTTCTAGTAAGACCCAGTACTTC; CDR3 protein: CASSRSSKTQYF; D gene: NA; J gene: TRBJ2-5; clone size: NA; V gene: TRBV6-2/TRBV6-3
CDR3 DNA: TGCAGCGTTGTAAAGGGAGCCTATGGCTACACCTTC; CDR3 protein: CSVVKGAYGYTF; D gene: NA; J gene: TRBJ1-2; clone size: NA; V gene: TRBV29-1
CDR3 DNA: TGTGCCAGCAGTTACTCCGGATATCCGGGACTAGGAGGCTACACCTTC; CDR3 protein: CASSYSGYPGLGGYTF; D gene: NA; J gene: TRBJ1-2; clone size: NA; V gene: TRBV6-5
CDR3 DNA: TGTGCCAGCAGCTTAGACGGCAGAGGATTGCCCTACGAGCAGTACTTC; CDR3 protein: CASSLDGRGLPYEQYF; D gene: NA; J gene: TRBJ2-7; clone size: NA; V gene: TRBV7-2
CDR3 DNA: TGTGCCAGCAGCCAAACAGGTTATGACTACACCTTC; CDR3 protein: CASSQTGYDYTF; D gene: NA; J gene: TRBJ1-2; clone size: NA; V gene: TRBV3-1/TRBV3-2
CDR3 DNA: TGTGCCAGCAGCGTAGCCGTGAACACTGAAGCTTTCTTT; CDR3 protein: CASSVAVNTEAFF; D gene: NA; J gene: TRBJ1-1; clone size: NA; V gene: TRBV9
CDR3 DNA: TGCGCCAGCAGCCAAGTCAGGGGTAATTCACCCCTCCACTTT; CDR3 protein: CASSQVRGNSPLHF; D gene: NA; J gene: TRBJ1-6; clone size: NA; V gene: TRBV4-1
CDR3 DNA: TGTGCCAGCAGCCCGACTAGCGGGGGAACAGATACGCAGTATTTT; CDR3 protein: CASSPTSGGTDTQYF; D gene: TRBD2; J gene: TRBJ2-3; clone size: NA; V gene: TRBV6-5
CDR3 DNA: TGTGCCAGCAGGGTAGTCGGTCCGGGGAACTATGGCTACACCTTC; CDR3 protein: CASRVVGPGNYGYTF; D gene: NA; J gene: TRBJ1-2; clone size: NA; V gene: TRBV7-9